This is a list of T cell receptor beta chains from one sample in a study of neoadjuvant anti-PD-1 for oral cavity cancer. The assay was immunoSEQ multiplex PCR, and TCRdb's table has in-frame clones only and misses some. The sample has over 65,000 clones, approximately 81% seen once. Source: PBMCs, taken after nivolumab (anti-PD-1) treatment. The receptors come from a person aged 35-79 years with oral cavity squamous cell carcinoma. Each CDR3 is given with its conserved first and last residue. The D gene is left open where the match is weak. The size entry is marked missing in some rows and otherwise reads once, few, many or a size class.

D: TRBD1; size: -; length: 14; V: TRBV10-3; J: TRBJ2-1; DNA: TGTGCCATCAGGGGGACAGGGAACAACAATGAGCAGTTCTTC; CDR3: CAIRGTGNNNEQFF
D: -; size: -; length: 13; V: TRBV7-3; J: TRBJ2-3; DNA: TGTGCCAGCAGCTTTTCCCGGGATGGTATGCAGTATTTT; CDR3: CASSFSRDGMQYF
D: TRBD1; size: few; length: 14; V: TRBV6-4; J: TRBJ2-2; DNA: TGTGCCAGCAGCGGGACAGGGATGCCCGGGGAGCTGTTTTTT; CDR3: CASSGTGMPGELFF
D: -; size: -; length: 9; V: TRBV5-1; J: TRBJ2-7; DNA: TGCGCCAGCAGCTACGAGCAGTACTTC; CDR3: CASSYEQYF
D: TRBD1; size: -; length: 16; V: TRBV6-6; J: TRBJ2-7; DNA: TGTGCCAGCAGTCCTGGGACAGGGGGCGTTTCGGACGAGCAGTACTTC; CDR3: CASSPGTGGVSDEQYF
D: TRBD1; size: few; length: 15; V: TRBV11-1; J: TRBJ1-4; DNA: TGTGCCAGCAGCCGTACCGGGACAGCAGATGAAAAACTGTTTTTT; CDR3: CASSRTGTADEKLFF
D: TRBD2; size: -; length: 15; V: TRBV6-5; J: TRBJ2-5; DNA: TGTGCCAGCAGTTACATTGCGGGAGTTCAAGAGACCCAGTACTTC; CDR3: CASSYIAGVQETQYF
D: -; size: few; length: 14; V: TRBV5-4; J: TRBJ2-7; DNA: TGTGCCAGCAGCTTGGCGGGTGTCGCCTACGAGCAGTACTTC; CDR3: CASSLAGVAYEQYF
D: TRBD1; size: -; length: 17; V: TRBV6-1; J: TRBJ1-1; DNA: TGTGCCAGCAGTGAATTAGAAGGGACAGGGGGATTCACTGAAGCTTTCTTT; CDR3: CASSELEGTGGFTEAFF
D: -; size: -; length: 13; V: TRBV28; J: TRBJ1-2; DNA: TGTGCCAGCAGCCACAGGCCCTTGGATGGCTACACCTTC; CDR3: CASSHRPLDGYTF
D: -; size: -; length: 18; V: TRBV14; J: TRBJ1-5; DNA: TGTGCCAGCAGCCCCAAACCCACGGGACACCCTAGCAATCAGCCCCAGCATTTT; CDR3: CASSPKPTGHPSNQPQHF
D: -; size: -; length: 15; V: TRBV21-1; J: TRBJ2-3; DNA: TGTGCCAGCAGCTCTGCGCGGCCACGGGGAGATACGCAGTATTTT; CDR3: CASSSARPRGDTQYF
D: -; size: -; length: 13; V: TRBV2; J: TRBJ2-1; DNA: TGTGCCAGCAGTGTAACCCAGCTAGGGGAGCAGTTCTTC; CDR3: CASSVTQLGEQFF
D: TRBD2; size: few; length: 15; V: TRBV9; J: TRBJ2-7; DNA: TGTGCCAGCAGCGTAGTCAGCGGGAGTCCTGGGGAGCAGTACTTC; CDR3: CASSVVSGSPGEQYF